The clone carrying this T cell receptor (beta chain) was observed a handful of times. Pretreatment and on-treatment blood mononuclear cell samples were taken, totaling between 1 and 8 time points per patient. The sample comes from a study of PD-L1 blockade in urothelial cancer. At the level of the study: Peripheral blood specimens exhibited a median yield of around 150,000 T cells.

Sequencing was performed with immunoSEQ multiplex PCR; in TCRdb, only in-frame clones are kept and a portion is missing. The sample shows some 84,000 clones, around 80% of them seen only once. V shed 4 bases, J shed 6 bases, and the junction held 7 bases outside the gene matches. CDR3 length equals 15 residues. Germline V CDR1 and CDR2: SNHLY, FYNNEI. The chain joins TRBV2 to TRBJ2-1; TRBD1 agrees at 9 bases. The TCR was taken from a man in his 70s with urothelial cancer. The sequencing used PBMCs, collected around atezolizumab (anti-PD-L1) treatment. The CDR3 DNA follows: TGTGCCAGCAGTGGATGGACAGGGGTCGCCAATGAGCAGTTCTTC. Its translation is CASSGWTGVANEQFF.